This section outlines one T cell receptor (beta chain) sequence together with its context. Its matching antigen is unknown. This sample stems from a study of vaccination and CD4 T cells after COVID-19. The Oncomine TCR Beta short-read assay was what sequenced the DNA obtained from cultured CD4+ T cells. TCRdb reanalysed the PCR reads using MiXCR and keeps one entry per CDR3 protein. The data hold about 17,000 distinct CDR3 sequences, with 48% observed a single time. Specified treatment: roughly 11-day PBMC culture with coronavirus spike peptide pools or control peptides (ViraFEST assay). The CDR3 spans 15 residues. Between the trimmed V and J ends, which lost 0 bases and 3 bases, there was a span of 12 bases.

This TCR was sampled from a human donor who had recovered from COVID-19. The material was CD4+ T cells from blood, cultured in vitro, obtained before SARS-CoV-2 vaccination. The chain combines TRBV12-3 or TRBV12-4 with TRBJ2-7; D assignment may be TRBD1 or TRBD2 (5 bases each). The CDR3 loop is CASSLAGTANYEQYF. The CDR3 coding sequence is TGTGCCAGCAGTTTAGCCGGGACGGCTAACTACGAGCAGTACTTC.